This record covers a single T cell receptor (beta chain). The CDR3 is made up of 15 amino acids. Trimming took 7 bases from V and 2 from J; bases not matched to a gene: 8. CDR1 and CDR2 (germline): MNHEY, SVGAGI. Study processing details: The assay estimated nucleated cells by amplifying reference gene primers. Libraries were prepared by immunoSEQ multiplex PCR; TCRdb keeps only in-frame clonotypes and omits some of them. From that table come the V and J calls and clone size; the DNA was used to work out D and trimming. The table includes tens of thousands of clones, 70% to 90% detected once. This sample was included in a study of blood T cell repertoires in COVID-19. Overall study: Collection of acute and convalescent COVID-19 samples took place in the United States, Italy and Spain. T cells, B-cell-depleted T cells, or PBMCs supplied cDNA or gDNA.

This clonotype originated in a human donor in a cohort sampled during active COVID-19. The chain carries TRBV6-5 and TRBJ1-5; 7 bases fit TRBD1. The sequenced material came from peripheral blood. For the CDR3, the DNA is TGTGCCAGCACTAAGGACAGGTCAGGCAATCAGCCCCAGCATTTT. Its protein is CASTKDRSGNQPQHF.